This entry lists 19 T cell receptor beta chains sequenced from one sample in a study of OX40 agonist ivuxolimab in advanced cancers. Library creation used the immunoSEQ multiplex PCR assay. TCRdb re-hosts the immuneACCESS table, in-frame sequences only. Its copies lack some clones; in the studies checked, an unresolved V gene accounts for under half of them, and the cause for the rest is not known. Here the sample has 45,000 to 65,000 clones; approximately 87% occur a single time. 1.8% of the sample comes from the top ten. The sequencing used CD4+ or CD8+ T cells sorted from blood, collected in a trial of the OX40 agonist ivuxolimab. The source is an adult with an advanced solid tumor such as melanoma, head and neck, liver or kidney cancer.

J is TRBJ1-1 and V is TRBV6-5; D may be TRBD1 (5 bases). Per germline, CDR1 MNHEY and CDR2 SVGAGI. V gave up 4 bases and J gave up 5 bases, with 17 bases separating them. This CDR3 has 15 residues. CDR3 coding DNA: TGTGCCAGCAGTTCGGGACCTATTAGTGGGACTGAAGCTTTCTTT. It is translated as CASSSGPISGTEAFF.

In its sample, this clone was seen once. The chain uses TRBV27 and TRBJ2-2; 12 nucleotides match TRBD2. Trimming cost V 4 bases and J 6 bases; bases outside gene matches: 3. Germline lookup yields CDR1 MNHEY and CDR2 SMNVEV (reference sequence). The CDR3 sequence is 15 residues long. CDR3 sequence: CASSSRLAGAGELFF. The CDR3 coding sequence is TGTGCCAGCAGTTCCCGACTAGCGGGAGCCGGGGAGCTGTTTTTT.

V and J are TRBV6-1 and TRBJ1-5; TRBD1 is a possible D gene (6 bases). V dropped 4 bases and J dropped 4 bases, with 17 bases sitting between them. Germline CDR1 MNHNS, CDR2 SASEGT. The CDR3 is made up of 16 amino acids. The CDR3 region is CASSALPDRTNQPQHF. CDR3 in DNA: TGTGCCAGCAGTGCCCTCCCTGACAGGACAAATCAGCCCCAGCATTTT.

The rearrangement uses TRBV7-9 and TRBJ2-3; D may correspond to TRBD1 or TRBD2 (5 bases each). Germline V gene lookup returns CDR1 SEHNR and CDR2 FQNEAQ (reference sequence). Deletions cut 5 bases from V and 6 bases from J, with 12 bases between. The CDR3 runs to 13 residues. The CDR3 region is CASSGDRWDTQYF. The CDR3 DNA is TGTGCCAGCAGCGGGGACCGCTGGGATACGCAGTATTTT.

This clone was detected once. V usage is TRBV6-5 and J usage is TRBJ2-6; D call uncertain. The CDR3 has 14 amino acids. V shed 2 bases and J shed 4 bases, with 6 bases lying between them. Germline V gene sequence: CDR1 MNHEY, CDR2 SVGAGI. The CDR3: CASSYLAGANVLTF. Written as DNA, the CDR3 is TGTGCCAGCAGTTACCTCGCCGGGGCCAACGTCCTGACTTTC.

CDR3 protein: CASSKQGNQPQHF. The DNA for the CDR3 is TGTGCCAGCAGCAAGCAGGGGAATCAGCCCCAGCATTTT. The chain has TRBV7-2 and TRBJ1-5, with D perhaps matching TRBD1 (6 bases). Trimming cost V 5 bases and J 4 bases, with 9 bases left between them. The CDR3 length is 13 residues. Germline assignment: CDR1 SGHTA and CDR2 FQGNSA.

The chain employs TRBV7-8 and TRBJ1-5; D gene unclear. Trimming cost V 2 bases and J 5 bases, with 7 bases left between them. CDR3 length: 13 amino acids. Per the germline V gene, CDR1 is SGHVS and CDR2 is FQNEAQ. In DNA, the CDR3 is TGTGCCAGCAGCTTACATGATGATCAGCCCCAGCATTTT. Translation gives CASSLHDDQPQHF.

The chain combines TRBV15 with TRBJ2-7; D uncertain. V gave up 0 bases and J gave up 6 bases, with 3 bases separating them. The CDR3 contains 11 residues. Germline CDR1 LNHNV, CDR2 YYDKDF (reference sequence). CDR3 DNA: TGTGCCACCAGCAGAGAAGGCGAGCAGTACTTC. It codes for CATSREGEQYF.

V and J are TRBV19 and TRBJ1-2, with 9 bases that match TRBD1. Germline trimming cut 7 bases from V and 3 bases from J; bases unmatched to any gene: 12. The V gene's germline CDR1 is LNHDA and CDR2 SQIVND (reference sequence). This CDR3 contains 16 residues. This CDR3 is CASTLHRGRLDYGYTF. CDR3 in DNA: TGTGCCAGTACCTTACACAGGGGGCGGTTGGACTATGGCTACACCTTC.

This clone was counted only a few times. The gene calls are TRBV5-1 and TRBJ2-1; D might be TRBD1 (5 bases). The germline V gene encodes CDR1 SGHRS and CDR2 YFSETQ. The CDR3 is 14 amino acids. Trimming removed 0 bases at V and 3 bases at J, with 7 bases between. In nucleotides, the CDR3 is TGCGCCAGCAGCTTGGAGGGGATCTACAATGAGCAGTTCTTC. Protein: CASSLEGIYNEQFF.

The CDR3 reads CASSIGGANTEAFF. DNA of the CDR3: TGTGCCAGCAGTATCGGGGGGGCGAACACTGAAGCTTTCTTT. This chain joins TRBV28 and TRBJ1-1; TRBD1 is a possible D gene (6 bases). The V gene lost 5 bases and the J gene lost 1 base, with 11 bases spanning the gap. Per germline, CDR1 MDHEN and CDR2 SYDVKM. The CDR3 has 14 amino acids. Looking up the rest from reference TRBV28 and TRBJ1-1 gives the full variable domain: DVKVTQSSRYLVKRTGEKVFLECVQDMDHENMFWYRQDPGLGLRLIYFSYDVKMKEKGDIPEGYSVSREKKERFSLILESASTNQTSMYLCASSIGGANTEAFFGQGTRLTVV.

V is TRBV6-5 and J is TRBJ2-7; 7 bases are shared with TRBD1. The CDR3 is 15 amino acids. With 5 bases clipped from V and 0 bases from J, the junction kept 7 bases outside the gene matches. Germline values: CDR1 MNHEY, CDR2 SVGAGI. The CDR3 DNA sequence: TGTGCCAGCAGTGTGACAGGGCATAGCTCCTACGAGCAGTACTTC. Encoded protein: CASSVTGHSSYEQYF.

In its sample, this clone was seen once. The chain has TRBV5-1 and TRBJ1-5; D call uncertain. Deletions cut 0 bases from V and 3 bases from J, with 4 bases between. The germline V gene has CDR1 SGHRS and CDR2 YFSETQ. The CDR3 contains 13 residues. Here the CDR3 reads CASSLGYNQPQHF. The CDR3 DNA reads as TGCGCCAGCAGCTTGGGGTACAATCAGCCCCAGCATTTT.

This rearrangement joins TRBV2 to TRBJ1-5; D unclear. The V gene lost 6 bases and the J gene lost 7 bases, with 16 bases spanning the gap. Germline lookup yields CDR1 SNHLY and CDR2 FYNNEI. The CDR3 spans 14 residues. The CDR3 DNA sequence: TGTGCCAGCAGGGAAAGGGTGGGTAAACAGCCCCAGCATTTT. It is translated as CASRERVGKQPQHF.

V usage is TRBV5-4 and J usage is TRBJ2-1, with D unresolved. The CDR3 totals 14 residues. V was pared by 1 base and J by 9 bases, with 14 bases between. The germline CDR1 and CDR2 sequences are SGHNT and YYREEE (reference sequence). The CDR3 loop reads CASSLTTANIEQFF. CDR3 nucleotides: TGTGCCAGCAGCTTGACCACAGCGAACATTGAGCAGTTCTTC.

The gene calls are TRBV7-9 and TRBJ2-1; D gene uncertain. The CDR3 has 12 residues. Trimming took 6 bases from V and 6 from J, leaving 9 bases between them. The germline V gene has CDR1 SEHNR and CDR2 FQNEAQ (reference sequence). The CDR3 coding sequence is TGTGCCAGCAGGGGCTATTCCAATGAGCAGTTCTTC. Translated: CASRGYSNEQFF.

The chain employs TRBV7-9 and TRBJ2-5; 9 bases line up with TRBD1. V gave up 3 bases and J gave up 5 bases; unmatched junction bases: 7. The CDR3 is 15 residues long. Germline V gives CDR1 SEHNR, CDR2 FQNEAQ (reference sequence). The CDR3 reads CASSFQTGGVETQYF. In DNA form, the CDR3 reads TGTGCCAGCAGCTTCCAAACAGGGGGCGTGGAGACCCAGTACTTC.

The chain recombines TRBV28 with TRBJ2-6, with D perhaps TRBD2 (5 bases). Between the trimmed V and J ends, which lost 5 bases and 0 bases, there was a span of 11 bases. Germline values: CDR1 MDHEN, CDR2 SYDVKM. The CDR3 length is 16 residues. The CDR3 coding sequence is TGTGCCAGCAGTACTTATGGGAGCTCTGGGGCCAACGTCCTGACTTTC. It codes for CASSTYGSSGANVLTF.

The chain uses TRBV5-1 and TRBJ1-1; 7 bases line up with TRBD1. The CDR3 totals 15 residues. J lost 13 bases, V lost 3 bases, and 18 bases had no gene match. The germline gives CDR1 SGHRS, CDR2 YFSETQ. CDR3 coding DNA: TGCGCCAGCAGCTCCGACCCGACCAGGGACAGTAGGGATTTCTTT. Amino acids: CASSSDPTRDSRDFF. The complete variable domain, with remaining parts taken from reference TRBV5-1 and TRBJ1-1, reads KAGVTQTPRYLIKTRGQQVTLSCSPISGHRSVSWYQQTPGQGLQFLFEYFSETQRNKGNFPGRFSGRQFSNSRSEMNVSTLELGDSALYLCASSSDPTRDSRDFFGQGTRLTVV.